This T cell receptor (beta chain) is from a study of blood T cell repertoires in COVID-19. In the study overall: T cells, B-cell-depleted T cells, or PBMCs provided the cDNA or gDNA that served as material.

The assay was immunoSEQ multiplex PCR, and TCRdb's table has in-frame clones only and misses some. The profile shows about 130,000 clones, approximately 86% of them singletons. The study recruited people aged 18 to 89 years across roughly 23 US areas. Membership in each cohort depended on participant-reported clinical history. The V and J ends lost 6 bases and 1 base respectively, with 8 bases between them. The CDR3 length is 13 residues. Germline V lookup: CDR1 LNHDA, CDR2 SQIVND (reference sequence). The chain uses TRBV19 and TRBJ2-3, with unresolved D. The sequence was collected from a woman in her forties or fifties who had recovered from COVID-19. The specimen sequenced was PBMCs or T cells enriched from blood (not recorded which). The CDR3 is CASRSAGTDTQYF. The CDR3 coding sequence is TGTGCCAGTAGATCTGCGGGCACAGATACGCAGTATTTT.